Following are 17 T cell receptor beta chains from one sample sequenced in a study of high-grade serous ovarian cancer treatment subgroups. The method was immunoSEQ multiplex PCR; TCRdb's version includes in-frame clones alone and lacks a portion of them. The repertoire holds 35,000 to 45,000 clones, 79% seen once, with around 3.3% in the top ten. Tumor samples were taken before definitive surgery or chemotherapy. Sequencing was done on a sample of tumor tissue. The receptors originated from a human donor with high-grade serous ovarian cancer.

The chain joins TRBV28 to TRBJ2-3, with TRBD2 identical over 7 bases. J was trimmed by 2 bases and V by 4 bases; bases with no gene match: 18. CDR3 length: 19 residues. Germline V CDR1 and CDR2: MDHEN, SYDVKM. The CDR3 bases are TGTGCCAGCAGTTCCCTTGTTGGGGGAGGGCCGAGGGTCACAGATACGCAGTATTTT. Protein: CASSSLVGGGPRVTDTQYF.

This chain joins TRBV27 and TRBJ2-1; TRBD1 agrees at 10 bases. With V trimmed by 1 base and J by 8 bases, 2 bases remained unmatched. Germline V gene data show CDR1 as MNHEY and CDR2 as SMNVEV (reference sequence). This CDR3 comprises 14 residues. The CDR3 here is CASSLWDRGDEQFF. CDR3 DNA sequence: TGTGCCAGCAGTTTATGGGACAGGGGCGATGAGCAGTTCTTC.

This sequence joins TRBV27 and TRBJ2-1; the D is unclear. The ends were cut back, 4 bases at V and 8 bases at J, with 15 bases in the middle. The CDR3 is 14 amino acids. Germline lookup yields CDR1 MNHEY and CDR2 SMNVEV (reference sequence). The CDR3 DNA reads TGTGCCAGCAGTTGGGAAAGGGCCCGGGATGAGCAGTTCTTC. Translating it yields CASSWERARDEQFF.

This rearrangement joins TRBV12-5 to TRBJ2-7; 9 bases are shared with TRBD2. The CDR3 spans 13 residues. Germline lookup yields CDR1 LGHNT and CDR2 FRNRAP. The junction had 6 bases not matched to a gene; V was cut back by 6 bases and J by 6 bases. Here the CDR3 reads CASGPGLAPEQYF. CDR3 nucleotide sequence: TGTGCTAGTGGCCCGGGACTAGCCCCCGAGCAGTACTTC. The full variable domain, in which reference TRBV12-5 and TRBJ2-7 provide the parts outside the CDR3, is DARVTQTPRHKVTEMGQEVTMRCQPILGHNTVFWYRQTMMQGLELLAYFRNRAPLDDSGMPKDRFSAEMPDATLATLKIQPSEPRDSAVYFCASGPGLAPEQYFGPGTRLTVT.

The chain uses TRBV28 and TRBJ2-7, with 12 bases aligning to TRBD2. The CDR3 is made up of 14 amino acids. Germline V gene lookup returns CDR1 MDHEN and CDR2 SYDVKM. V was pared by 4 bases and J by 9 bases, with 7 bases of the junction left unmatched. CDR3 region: CASSSGLAGYGQYF. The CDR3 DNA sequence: TGTGCCAGCAGTTCGGGACTAGCGGGTTATGGGCAGTACTTC.

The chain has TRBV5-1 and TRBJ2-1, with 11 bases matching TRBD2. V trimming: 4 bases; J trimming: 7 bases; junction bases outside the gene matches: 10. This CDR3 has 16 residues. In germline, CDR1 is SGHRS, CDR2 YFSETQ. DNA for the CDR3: TGCGCCAGCAGCACTTTTAGCGGGAGGGGGTGGAATGAGCAGTTCTTC. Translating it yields CASSTFSGRGWNEQFF.

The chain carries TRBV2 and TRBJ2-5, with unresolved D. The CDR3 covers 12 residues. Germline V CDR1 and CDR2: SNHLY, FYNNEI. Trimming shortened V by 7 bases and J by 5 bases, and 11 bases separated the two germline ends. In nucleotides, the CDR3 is TGTGCCAGCATGAGAAGGGTTGAGACCCAGTACTTC. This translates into CASMRRVETQYF.

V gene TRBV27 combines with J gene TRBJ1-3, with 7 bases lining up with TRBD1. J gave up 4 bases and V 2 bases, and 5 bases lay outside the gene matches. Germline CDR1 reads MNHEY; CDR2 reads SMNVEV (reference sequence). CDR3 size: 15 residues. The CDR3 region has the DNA TGTGCCAGCAGTTTACTCGCGACAGGGGGAAACACCATATATTTT. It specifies CASSLLATGGNTIYF.

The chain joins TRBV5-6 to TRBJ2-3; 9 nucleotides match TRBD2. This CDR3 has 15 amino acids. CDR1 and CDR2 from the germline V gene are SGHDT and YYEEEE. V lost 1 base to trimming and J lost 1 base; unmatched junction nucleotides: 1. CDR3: CASSLIAGGTDTQYF. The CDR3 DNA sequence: TGTGCCAGCAGCTTGATAGCGGGAGGCACAGATACGCAGTATTTT.

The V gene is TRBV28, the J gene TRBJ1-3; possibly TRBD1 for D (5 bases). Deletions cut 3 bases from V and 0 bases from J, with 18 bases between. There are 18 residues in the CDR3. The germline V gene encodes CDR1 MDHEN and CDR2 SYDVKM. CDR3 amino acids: CASSFGTYRSSSGNTIYF. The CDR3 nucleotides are TGTGCCAGCAGTTTCGGGACTTACAGGTCCAGCTCTGGAAACACCATATATTTT. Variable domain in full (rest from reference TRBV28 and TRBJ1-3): DVKVTQSSRYLVKRTGEKVFLECVQDMDHENMFWYRQDPGLGLRLIYFSYDVKMKEKGDIPEGYSVSREKKERFSLILESASTNQTSMYLCASSFGTYRSSSGNTIYFGEGSWLTVV.

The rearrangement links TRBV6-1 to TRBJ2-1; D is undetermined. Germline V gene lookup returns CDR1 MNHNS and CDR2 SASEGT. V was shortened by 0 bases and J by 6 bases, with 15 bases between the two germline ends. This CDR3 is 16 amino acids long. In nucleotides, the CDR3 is TGTGCCAGCAGTGAAGCGACGCGGCCAGCGCCCAATGAGCAGTTCTTC. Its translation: CASSEATRPAPNEQFF.

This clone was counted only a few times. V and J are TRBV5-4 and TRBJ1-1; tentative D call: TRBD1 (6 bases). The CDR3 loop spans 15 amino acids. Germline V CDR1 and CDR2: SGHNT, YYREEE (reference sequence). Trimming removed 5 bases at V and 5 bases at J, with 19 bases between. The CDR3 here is CASRIGPGVATEAFF. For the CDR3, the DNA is TGTGCCAGCAGAATCGGGCCAGGGGTGGCTACTGAAGCTTTCTTT.

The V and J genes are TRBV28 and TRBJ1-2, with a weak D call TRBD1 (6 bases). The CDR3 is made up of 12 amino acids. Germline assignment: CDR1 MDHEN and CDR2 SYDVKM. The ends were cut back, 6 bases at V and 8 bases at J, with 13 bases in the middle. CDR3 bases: TGTGCCAGCAGGACATCTGGGGGCGGCTACACCTTC. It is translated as CASRTSGGGYTF.

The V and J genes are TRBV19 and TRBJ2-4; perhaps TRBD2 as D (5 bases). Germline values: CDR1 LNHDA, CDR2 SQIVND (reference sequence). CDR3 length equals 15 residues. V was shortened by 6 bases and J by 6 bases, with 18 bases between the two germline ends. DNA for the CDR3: TGTGCCAGTAGGTCCCCCGGACTGAGAGGAAACATTCAGTACTTC. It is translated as CASRSPGLRGNIQYF.

The DNA of the CDR3 is TGTGCCAGCAGCTCCCGCCTGCGACAGGACGGCGGGGAGCTGTTTTTT. Residues: CASSSRLRQDGGELFF. This sequence joins TRBV7-2 and TRBJ2-2; TRBD1 is a possible D gene (6 bases). The CDR3 length is 16 residues. Germline V gene sequence: CDR1 SGHTA, CDR2 FQGNSA. Trimming removed 4 bases from V and 7 bases from J, with 19 bases in between.

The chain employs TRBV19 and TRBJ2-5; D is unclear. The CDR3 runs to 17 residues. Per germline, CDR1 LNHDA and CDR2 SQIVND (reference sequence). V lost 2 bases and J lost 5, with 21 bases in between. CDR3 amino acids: CASSIRFGRLGRETQYF. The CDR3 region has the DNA TGTGCCAGTAGTATACGGTTCGGCAGACTGGGAAGGGAGACCCAGTACTTC.

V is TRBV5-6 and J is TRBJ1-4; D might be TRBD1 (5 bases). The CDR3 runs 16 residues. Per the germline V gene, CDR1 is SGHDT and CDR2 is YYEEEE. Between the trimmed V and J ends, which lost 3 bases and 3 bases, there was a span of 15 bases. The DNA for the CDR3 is TGTGCCAGCAGCTCGGCTTGGGACCGACCTAATGAAAAACTGTTTTTT. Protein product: CASSSAWDRPNEKLFF.